Only a few counts were recorded for the clone carrying this T cell receptor (beta chain). Its antigen remains unknown. Looked up from germline, CDR1 is SGHNT and CDR2 is YYREEE (reference sequence). The CDR3 is made up of 16 amino acids. V was pared by 1 base and J by 0 bases, with 6 bases of the junction left unmatched. The data stem from a study of T-cell memory formation after mild COVID-19. About the research overall: TCR clusters were mostly confined to one donor each.

The study's findings and limits: Pre-infection memory held some responding clones, suggesting pre-existing cross-reactive T cells responded.

5'RACE with constant-segment primers yielded barcoded, UMI-tagged TCR alpha and TCR beta cDNA libraries. TCRdb itself ran the 5' RACE reads through MiXCR, one entry per CDR3 protein. The sample records about 340,000 distinct CDR3 sequences, approximately 16% being singletons. The sequenced sample was PBMCs or a T cell subset sorted from them (not recorded which). This receptor was obtained from a man between 18 and 29 years old who had mild COVID-19 (a few samples of this study predate the infection). Cell type and time point are not known. The V call is TRBV5-4, the J call TRBJ1-1; 7 positions agree with TRBD1. CDR3: CASSLFQGEVNTEAFF. The CDR3 bases are TGTGCCAGCAGCTTGTTCCAGGGGGAAGTGAACACTGAAGCTTTCTTT.